Listed here are 9 T cell receptor beta chains from one sample, sequenced in a study of T cell responses to AZD1222 COVID-19 vaccine. The table came from immunoSEQ multiplex PCR; TCRdb's copy has only in-frame clones and leaves some out. The sample holds roughly 120,000 clones; about 88% are singletons and the top ten take around 10%. Here the sequenced sample was peripheral blood, taken on day 0 of AZD1222 vaccination. The receptors derive from an adult in good health.

The chain is built from TRBV6-1 and TRBJ2-6, with D hard to call. V lost 1 base and J 0 bases, leaving 10 bases between the germline ends. This CDR3 contains 17 residues. Germline assignment: CDR1 MNHNS and CDR2 SASEGT. CDR3 sequence reads: CASSEDPFSSGANVLTF. The CDR3 DNA reads as TGTGCCAGCAGTGAAGACCCCTTTAGCTCTGGGGCCAACGTCCTGACTTTC.

The chain joins TRBV7-8 to TRBJ2-7; D is perhaps TRBD1 (5 bases). V was clipped by 4 bases and J by 2 bases, with 9 bases between them. Germline V gene lookup returns CDR1 SGHVS and CDR2 FQNEAQ. The CDR3 is made up of 13 amino acids. CDR3 bases: TGTGCCAGCAGCTCACAGGCTACCTACGAGCAGTACTTC. Residues: CASSSQATYEQYF.

This chain connects TRBV12-2 to TRBJ2-5. TRBV12-2 is annotated as a pseudogene. The CDR3 sequence is 19 residues long. CDR3 residues: CASRLVNQPKMFVQETQYF. CDR3 nucleotide sequence: TGTGCAAGTCGCTTAGTAAACCAGCCCAAGATGTTTGTCCAAGAGACCCAGTACTTC.

V is TRBV3-1 (or the pseudogene TRBV3-2) and J is TRBJ2-1, with TRBD2 matching over 9 bases. CDR3 length equals 16 residues. V shed 4 bases, J shed 8 bases, and the junction held 12 bases outside the gene matches. In germline, CDR1 is LGHDT, CDR2 YNNKEL (reference sequence). CDR3 coding DNA: TGTGCCAGCAGCCTCCTGATCGGCGGGGGGGAAGATGAGCAGTTCTTC. Translating it yields CASSLLIGGGEDEQFF.

The chain uses TRBV15 and TRBJ2-3, with TRBD2 matching over 13 bases. The CDR3 sequence is 17 residues long. V trimming: 1 base; J trimming: 1 base; junction bases outside the gene matches: 2. Germline values: CDR1 LNHNV, CDR2 YYDKDF (reference sequence). The CDR3 loop is CATSRGTSGGGTDTQYF. CDR3 bases: TGTGCCACCAGCAGAGGGACTAGCGGGGGAGGCACAGATACGCAGTATTTT.

The chain couples TRBV6-5 to TRBJ2-7; no clear D. The CDR3 totals 14 residues. V lost 7 bases to trimming and J lost 0 bases, with 13 bases between them. Per the germline V gene, CDR1 is MNHEY and CDR2 is SVGAGI. CDR3 coding DNA: TGTGCCAGCACCCCCCAGGAGAACTCCTACGAGCAGTACTTC. Translated: CASTPQENSYEQYF.

The V gene is TRBV18, the J gene TRBJ2-7; D unresolved. CDR1 is KGHSH, CDR2 LQKENI, per germline. The CDR3 has 11 amino acids. The V end lost 8 bases, the J end lost 0 bases, and 5 bases lay between the germline ends. CDR3 region: CASATSYEQYF. CDR3 bases: TGTGCCAGCGCCACCTCCTACGAGCAGTACTTC. The variable domain in full, completed from reference TRBV18 and TRBJ2-7, reads NAGVMQNPRHLVRRRGQEARLRCSPMKGHSHVYWYRQLPEEGLKFMVYLQKENIIDESGMPKERFSAEFPKEGPSILRIQQVVRGDSAAYFCASATSYEQYFGPGTRLTVT.

The chain uses TRBV7-9 and TRBJ2-7; D unclear. Germline V gives CDR1 SEHNR, CDR2 FQNEAQ (reference sequence). The V end was cut by 5 bases, the J end by 3 bases, with 14 bases between. The CDR3 is made up of 14 amino acids. The CDR3 bases are TGTGCCAGCAGCCCCCGTGGCAGGATCTACGAGCAGTACTTC. Its translation: CASSPRGRIYEQYF.

This chain links TRBV6-1 with TRBJ2-7; D possibly matches TRBD1 or TRBD2 (5 bases each). V was pared by 2 bases and J by 7 bases, with 18 bases between. Germline lookup yields CDR1 MNHNS and CDR2 SASEGT. The CDR3 is made up of 15 amino acids. The CDR3 sequence: CASSELGTVALEQYF. In DNA form, the CDR3 reads TGTGCCAGCAGTGAACTGGGGACGGTGGCACTAGAGCAGTACTTC.